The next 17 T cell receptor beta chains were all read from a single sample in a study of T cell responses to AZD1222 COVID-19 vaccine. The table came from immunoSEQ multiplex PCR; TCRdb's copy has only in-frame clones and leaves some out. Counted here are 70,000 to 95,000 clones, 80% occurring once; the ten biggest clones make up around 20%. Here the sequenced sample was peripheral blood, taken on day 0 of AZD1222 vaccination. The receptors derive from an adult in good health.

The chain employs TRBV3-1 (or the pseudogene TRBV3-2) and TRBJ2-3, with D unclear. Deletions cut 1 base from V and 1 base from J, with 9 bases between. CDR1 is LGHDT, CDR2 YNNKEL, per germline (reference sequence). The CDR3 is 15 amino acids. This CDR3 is CASSQAGSRTDTQYF. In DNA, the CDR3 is TGTGCCAGCAGCCAAGCGGGCAGTCGCACAGATACGCAGTATTTT.

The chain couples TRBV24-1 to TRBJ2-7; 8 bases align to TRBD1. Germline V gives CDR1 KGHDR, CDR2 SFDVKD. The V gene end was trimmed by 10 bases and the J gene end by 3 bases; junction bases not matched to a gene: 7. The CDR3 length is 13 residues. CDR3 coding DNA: TGTGCCACATCGACAGGGGCCCTCTACGAGCAGTACTTC. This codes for CATSTGALYEQYF.

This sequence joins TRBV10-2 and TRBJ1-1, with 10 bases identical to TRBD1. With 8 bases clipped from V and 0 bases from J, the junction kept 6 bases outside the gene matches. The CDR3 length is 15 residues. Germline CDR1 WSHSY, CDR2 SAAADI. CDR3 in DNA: TGCGCCAGCTGGGGACAGGGGCGTTTGAACACTGAAGCTTTCTTT. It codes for CASWGQGRLNTEAFF.

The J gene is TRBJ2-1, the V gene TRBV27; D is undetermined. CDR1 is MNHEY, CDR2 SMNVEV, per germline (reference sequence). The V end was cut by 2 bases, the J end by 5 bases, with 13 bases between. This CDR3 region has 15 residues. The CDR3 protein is CASSLTSGLNNEQFF. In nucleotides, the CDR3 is TGTGCCAGCAGTTTAACTTCCGGGCTGAACAATGAGCAGTTCTTC.

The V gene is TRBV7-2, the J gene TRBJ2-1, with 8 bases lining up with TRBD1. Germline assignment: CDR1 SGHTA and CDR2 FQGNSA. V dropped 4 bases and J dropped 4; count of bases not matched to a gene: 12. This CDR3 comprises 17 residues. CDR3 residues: CASSSGRGTGIYNEQFF. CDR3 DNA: TGTGCCAGCAGCTCAGGTAGGGGGACAGGTATTTACAATGAGCAGTTCTTC.

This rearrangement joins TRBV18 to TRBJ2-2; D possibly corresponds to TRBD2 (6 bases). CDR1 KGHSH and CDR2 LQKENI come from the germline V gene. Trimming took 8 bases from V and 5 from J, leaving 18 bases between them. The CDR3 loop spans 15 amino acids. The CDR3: CASPTAGGGTGELFF. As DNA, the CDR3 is TGTGCCAGCCCTACAGCCGGGGGAGGAACCGGGGAGCTGTTTTTT.

The CDR3 sequence is CASSIDKGLAGNNEQFF. CDR3 sequence (DNA): TGTGCCAGTAGTATAGACAAAGGACTAGCGGGGAATAATGAGCAGTTCTTC. The genes are TRBV19 and TRBJ2-1; 12 bases match TRBD2. V trimming: 0 bases; J trimming: 7 bases; junction bases outside the gene matches: 7. The CDR3 loop spans 17 amino acids. Germline values: CDR1 LNHDA, CDR2 SQIVND (reference sequence).

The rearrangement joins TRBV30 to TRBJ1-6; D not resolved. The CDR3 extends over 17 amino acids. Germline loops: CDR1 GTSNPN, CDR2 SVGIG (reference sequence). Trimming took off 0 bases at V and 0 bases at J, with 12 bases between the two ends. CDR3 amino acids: CAWSVQTISSYNSPLHF. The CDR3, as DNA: TGTGCCTGGAGTGTACAGACAATCAGCTCCTATAATTCACCCCTCCACTTT. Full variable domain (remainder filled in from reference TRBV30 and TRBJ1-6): SQTIHQWPATLVQPVGSPLSLECTVEGTSNPNLYWYRQAAGRGLQLLFYSVGIGQISSEVPQNLSASRPQDRQFILSSKKLLLSDSGFYLCAWSVQTISSYNSPLHFGNGTRLTVT.

Written as DNA, the CDR3 is TGTGCCAGCAGTGACGGCCGCCCCTCCTACAATGAGCAGTTCTTC. The encoded protein is CASSDGRPSYNEQFF. V and J are TRBV2 and TRBJ2-1; D is ambiguous. CDR1 SNHLY and CDR2 FYNNEI come from the germline V gene. The CDR3 is 15 residues long. V was trimmed by 3 bases and J by 0 bases, leaving 9 bases between them. Complete variable domain (other parts from reference TRBV2 and TRBJ2-1): EPEVTQTPSHQVTQMGQEVILRCVPISNHLYFYWYRQILGQKVEFLVSFYNNEISEKSEIFDDQFSVERPDGSNFTLKIRSTKLEDSAMYFCASSDGRPSYNEQFFGPGTRLTVL.

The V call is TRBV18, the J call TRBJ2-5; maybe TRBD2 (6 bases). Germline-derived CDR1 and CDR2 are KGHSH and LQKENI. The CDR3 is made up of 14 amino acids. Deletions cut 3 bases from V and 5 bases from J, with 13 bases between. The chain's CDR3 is CASSPAAGRETQYF. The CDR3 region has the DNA TGTGCCAGCTCACCCGCGGCGGGACGGGAGACCCAGTACTTC.

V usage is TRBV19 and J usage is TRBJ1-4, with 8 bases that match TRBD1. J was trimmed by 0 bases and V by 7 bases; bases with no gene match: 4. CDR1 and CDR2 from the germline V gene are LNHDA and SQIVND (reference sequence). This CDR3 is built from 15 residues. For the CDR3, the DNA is TGTGCCAGTAACACAGGGGGGGCAACTAATGAAAAACTGTTTTTT. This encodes CASNTGGATNEKLFF.

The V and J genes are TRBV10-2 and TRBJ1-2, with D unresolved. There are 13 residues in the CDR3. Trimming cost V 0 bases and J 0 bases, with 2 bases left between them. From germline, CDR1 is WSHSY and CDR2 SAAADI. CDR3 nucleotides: TGCGCCAGCAGTGAGTCCCCTAACTATGGCTACACCTTC. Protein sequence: CASSESPNYGYTF.

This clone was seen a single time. The DNA of the CDR3 is TGTGCCAGCAGCTCCTCCCGACAGACCCCCGATGGCTACACCTTC. As protein: CASSSSRQTPDGYTF. This sequence joins TRBV7-8 and TRBJ1-2; the D gene is possibly TRBD1 (5 bases). The CDR3 loop spans 15 amino acids. V dropped 4 bases and J dropped 6 bases, with 18 bases sitting between them. CDR1 SGHVS and CDR2 FQNEAQ come from the germline V gene. The variable domain in full, with the rest retrieved from reference TRBV7-8 and TRBJ1-2, is GAGVSQSPRYKVAKRGQDVALRCDPISGHVSLFWYQQALGQGPEFLTYFQNEAQLDKSGLPSDRFFAERPEGSVSTLKIQRTQQEDSAVYLCASSSSRQTPDGYTFGSGTRLTVV.

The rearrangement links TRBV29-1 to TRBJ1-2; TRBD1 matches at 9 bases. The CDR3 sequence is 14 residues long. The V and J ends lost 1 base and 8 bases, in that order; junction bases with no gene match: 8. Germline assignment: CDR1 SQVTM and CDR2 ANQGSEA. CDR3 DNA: TGCAGCGTTGAAGTTCCGAGACAGGGGGGCGGCTACACCTTC. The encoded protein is CSVEVPRQGGGYTF.

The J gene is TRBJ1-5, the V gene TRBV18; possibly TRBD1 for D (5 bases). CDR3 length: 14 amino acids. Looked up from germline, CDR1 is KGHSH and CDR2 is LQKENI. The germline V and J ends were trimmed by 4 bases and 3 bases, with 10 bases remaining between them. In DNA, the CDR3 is TGTGCCAGCTCACAGGCCAGGGACAATCAGCCCCAGCATTTT. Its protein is CASSQARDNQPQHF.

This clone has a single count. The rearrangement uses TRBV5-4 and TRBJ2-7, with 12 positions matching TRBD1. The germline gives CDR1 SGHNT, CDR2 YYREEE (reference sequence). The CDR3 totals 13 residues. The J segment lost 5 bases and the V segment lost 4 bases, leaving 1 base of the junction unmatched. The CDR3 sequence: CASSRDRGHEQYF. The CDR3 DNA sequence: TGTGCCAGCAGCCGGGACAGGGGGCACGAGCAGTACTTC.

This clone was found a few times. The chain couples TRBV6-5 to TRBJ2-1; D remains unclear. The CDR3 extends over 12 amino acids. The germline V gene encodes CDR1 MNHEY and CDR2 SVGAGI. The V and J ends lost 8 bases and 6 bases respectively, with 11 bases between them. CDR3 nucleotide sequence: TGTGCCAGCCTAGGAGCAGGCAATGAGCAGTTCTTC. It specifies CASLGAGNEQFF.